This T cell receptor (beta chain) derives from a study of cytomegalovirus exposure and HLA in healthy donors (dated 2017 in TCRdb). Describing the broader study: An earlier analysis of several hundred of the donors reported approximately 270 Gb of sequence data and 100 million to 140 million unique TCR beta sequences from 150 million to 200 million T cells. Of the roughly 420 genotyped donors, approximately 80% were placed in the genetic ancestry cluster associated with self-reported Caucasian donors. High-throughput TCR immunosequencing, statistical association of individual TCRs with disease status, and machine learning were combined to predict cytomegalovirus infection status. The aim of the study was to test whether cataloging public T cell receptors could identify signatures of past pathogen exposure. Along with the approximately 650-subject first cohort, a separate validation cohort of over a hundred different subjects was used. Typing coverage differed by locus: A, B, C, DRB1 and DQB1 were typed in roughly 620-630 donors, DQA1 in 522, DPA1 in 600 to 610, and DPB1 in 400 to 490. Because of strong linkage in the cohort, a handful of DR-DQ haplotypes were treated as single units for association and clustering. An earlier analysis of 587 of the donors applied high-throughput TCR beta sequencing to assess whether each TCR beta V gene segment acted as functional or pseudogenic. In the later analysis, no new phenotypic data were used to find candidate immune exposures; instead, reliance was placed on TCR beta sequences and their occurrence across donors. Roughly 300 gigabases of sequencing data and approximately 91 million unique TCR sequences made up an early release that covered approximately 620 HLA-typed donors. Alongside the repertoire data, information on donor age, sex, ethnicity and CMV serostatus was compiled. On average, roughly 250,000 unique TCR beta nucleotide sequences were sequenced per donor among roughly 430 genotyped donors of the cohort, with around 19% of those sequences being non-productive. The T cell repertoires of under 700 subjects were profiled by immunosequencing and related to cytomegalovirus serostatus. Every discovery cohort repertoire had been produced on one sequencing platform. Genome-wide SNP genotypes for about 65% of the roughly 670 donors were used in a later genetic analysis, which treated that subset as a discovery cohort. Both class I and class II loci were covered by HLA typing, at four-digit resolution. A later analysis re-analyzed previously published TCR beta repertoires from 666 donors and added high-resolution HLA genotyping to study TCR occurrence patterns. Study-wide findings and limitations: A total of 164 TCR beta chains were listed by the study as associated with cytomegalovirus. The authors suggested that the approach could potentially be extended to other disease states and immunological phenotypes. The classifier was reported to diagnose cytomegalovirus status with high specificity and sensitivity in both the original cohort and the validation cohort. The earlier analysis of 587 of the donors excluded roughly 16 rarely observed V segments, including chromosome 9 orphons, because counts were too low. Broadly in line with IMGT annotations, most TCR beta V segments showed up in productive rearrangements about 87% or about 30% of the time in an earlier analysis of approximately 600 of the donors. A later analysis found that TCR association rates varied across HLA loci, with DRB1 alleles showing the most associated TCRs and HLA-C alleles the fewest. A further reported finding was that TCR beta sequences accurately predicted the HLA-A and HLA-B alleles for most subjects in the first cohort. HLA typing was unavailable for some donors at each locus, so association tests used only the typed subset. The 87-base-pair reads could not distinguish some IMGT-functional V segments, including TRBV6-2 and TRBV6-3, so those segments were excluded. CMV serostatus was the only immune exposure information available for the cohort. Most TCR sequences were seen in very few donors, while some public TCRs were found in many individuals. A later analysis found that HLA-associated TCR beta chains were more clonally expanded and had lower generation probabilities than equally common non-associated chains. In vitro tests confirmed that three of the cytomegalovirus-associated TCR beta chains recognize cytomegalovirus antigens. Most CMV-associated TCR beta chains appeared to be HLA-restricted in a later analysis, and the HLA associations seemed to be driven largely by CMV exposure. Roughly uniform sequencing depth across donors was assumed in presence/absence analyses, although this assumption may not hold. Compared with the 666-donor mean, donors in an Asian-associated ancestry cluster had fewer N-insertions in productive TCRs, according to a later genetic analysis. In a later genetic analysis, a missense DCLRE1C variant was associated with V-gene and J-gene trimming of TCR beta chains, and the association was replicated in an independent cohort. Strong co-occurrence of HLA alleles, especially DR and DQ, made assigning TCR associations to individual alleles difficult. According to a later analysis, parvovirus B19, influenza, CMV and Epstein-Barr virus appeared linked to several top co-occurrence clusters. In this cohort, only TCR beta chains were sequenced, and detectable features were limited by the absence of alpha or paired-chain data. Linkage disequilibrium might explain the correlated functional status among segregating V segments, but an unknown experimental factor could not be ruled out. Specific HLA alleles were associated with roughly 16,000 TCR beta sequences at a false discovery rate of 0.05 in a later analysis. A cluster of highly shared sequence variants was judged likely to be a technical artifact of the sequencing pipeline.

Receptor libraries were prepared by the immunoSEQ multiplex PCR assay. For the multiplex PCR, a mixture combining 60 forward primers for TCR Vbeta segments and 13 reverse primers for TCR Jbeta segments was used. A multiplex PCR assay on genomic DNA amplified the CDR3 region of rearranged TCR beta genes. Amplified TCR beta libraries were sequenced as 87-base-pair reads on the Illumina HiSeq System. The published analysis was carried out like this. Across the roughly 600 repertoires, a later analysis counted 60 million to 90 million unique TCR beta chains, roughly 11 million of which were shared by at least two donors. To remove PCR and sequencing errors, raw reads were error-corrected and collapsed into unique sequences using a nearest-neighbor algorithm that merged closely related sequences. Alignment of CDR3 sequences to IMGT reference sequences was used to assign V, D and J gene segments. For a sequence to be retained, a match of at least six nucleotides to both a V gene segment and a J gene segment was required. Rearrangements were called productive when the CDR3 lacked stop codons and stayed in frame with V and J; all others were non-productive. CDR3 was defined by IMGT convention, running from the second conserved V-encoded cysteine to the conserved J-encoded phenylalanine. In an earlier analysis of roughly 610 of the donors, sequences lacking an unambiguous match to a single V gene segment were excluded. In an earlier analysis of about 590 of the donors, a V segment was called functional when productive rearrangements were above 56.7%, and segregating when the standard deviation between donors exceeded 5%. To diagnose cytomegalovirus status from the catalog of TCR beta chain sequences, a statistical classification framework was built. A later analysis assigned V and J genes by comparing TCR nucleotide sequences with IMGT/GENE-DB human TR gene sequences. The TCRdist pipeline was used in a later analysis to assign CDR3 sequences and most-parsimonious VDJ recombination scenarios. In a later analysis, every TCR beta chain was defined by the combination of its CDR3 amino acid sequence and its V-gene family, and reads without a unique V-gene family were dropped. To address suspected cross-contamination and a sequencing artifact, a later analysis removed around 600 highly shared, low-generation-probability nucleotide sequences. For each public chain, a later analysis derived a clonal expansion index from normalized ranks of inferred template counts within each repertoire. In a later analysis, generation probabilities were computed with a VDJ recombination model fitted to out-of-frame rearrangements, and the resulting probabilities were checked against IGoR. Hypergeometric tests were used in a later analysis to score TCR-TCR, TCR-HLA and TCR-CMV co-occurrence, with a repertoire-size bias correction applied to the TCR pairs. In a later analysis, false discovery rates were estimated by permuting HLA or CMV assignments 20 times. In a later analysis, co-occurring TCRs were grouped with DBSCAN, and TCRdist sequence similarity was added when clustering was performed within HLA-allele-positive subsets. Co-occurrence clustering excluded repertoires with fewer than 30,000 or more than 120,000 public chains, plus five with anomalous nucleotide sharing. The table was pulled from immuneACCESS by TCRdb, which kept in-frame rearrangements only. Such tables lose some clones; where checked, under half of the loss comes from unresolved V genes, and the rest has no known cause. The DNA was the basis for D and trimming; V, J and clone size are from that table. The sample data list more than 150,000 clones, and 80% to 85% of these were observed just once. The ten most abundant clones make up about 0.39% of the sample.

The CDR3 covers 16 residues, taking in both the cysteine and the phenylalanine. Just the 48-base CDR3 DNA is kept, in frame starting at base 1. Reading the germline V gene gives CDR1 LGHNA and CDR2 YNFKEQ. Relative to germline, V is missing 1 base and J is missing 2 bases, with 6 bases of the junction outside any gene match. On this clone: Its cognate antigen has yet to be identified. Base quality data are lacking; no much larger clone is found one base away.

The cohort consisted of 650 to 850 healthy bone marrow donors. Cohort members were all nominally healthy when sampled, although unrecorded immune exposures were likely present. The donor tested CMV seronegative and was one of the 352 seronegative cohort members. A peripheral blood sample was provided by each donor, and peripheral blood mononuclear cells were used for TCR beta sequencing. The Qiagen DNeasy Blood Extraction Kit was used to extract genomic DNA from the blood cell samples. The sample taken for sequencing was PBMCs. In this chain, TRBV4-2 is recombined with TRBJ2-3, with TRBD2 identical over 7 junction bases. The source of this sequence is a boy between 2 and 10 years old in good health and CMV-seronegative. The CDR3 corresponds to CASSQVSLADTDTQYF. The nucleotides are TGTGCCAGCAGCCAAGTTTCCCTAGCGGACACAGATACGCAGTATTTT.